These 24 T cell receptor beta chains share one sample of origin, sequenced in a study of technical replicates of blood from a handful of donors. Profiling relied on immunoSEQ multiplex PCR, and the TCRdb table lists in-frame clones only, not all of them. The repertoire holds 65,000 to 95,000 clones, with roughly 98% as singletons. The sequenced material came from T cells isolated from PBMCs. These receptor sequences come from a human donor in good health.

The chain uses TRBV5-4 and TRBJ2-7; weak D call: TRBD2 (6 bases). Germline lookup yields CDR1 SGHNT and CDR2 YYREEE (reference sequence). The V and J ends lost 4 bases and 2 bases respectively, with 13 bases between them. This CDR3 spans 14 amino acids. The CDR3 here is CASSDGGAPYEQYF. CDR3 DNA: TGTGCCAGCAGCGACGGGGGAGCCCCCTACGAGCAGTACTTC.

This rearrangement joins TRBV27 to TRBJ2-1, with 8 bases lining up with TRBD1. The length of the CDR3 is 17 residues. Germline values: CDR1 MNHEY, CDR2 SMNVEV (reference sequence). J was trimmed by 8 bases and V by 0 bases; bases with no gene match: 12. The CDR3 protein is CASSLSGQGPTLDEQFF. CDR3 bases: TGTGCCAGCAGTTTATCAGGACAGGGACCGACTCTCGATGAGCAGTTCTTC.

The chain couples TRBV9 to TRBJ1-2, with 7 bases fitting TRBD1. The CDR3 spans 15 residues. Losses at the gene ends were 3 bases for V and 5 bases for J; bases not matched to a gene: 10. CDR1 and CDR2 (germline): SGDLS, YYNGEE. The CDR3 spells CASSAQGGSGYGYTF. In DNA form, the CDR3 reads TGTGCCAGCAGCGCCCAGGGGGGCTCAGGGTATGGCTACACCTTC.

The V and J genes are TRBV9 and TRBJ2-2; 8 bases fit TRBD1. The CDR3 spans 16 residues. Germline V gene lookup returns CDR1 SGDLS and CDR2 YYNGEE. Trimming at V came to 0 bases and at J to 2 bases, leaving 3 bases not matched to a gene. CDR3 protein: CASSVGGTGNTGELFF. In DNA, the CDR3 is TGTGCCAGCAGCGTAGGGGGGACAGGAAACACCGGGGAGCTGTTTTTT.

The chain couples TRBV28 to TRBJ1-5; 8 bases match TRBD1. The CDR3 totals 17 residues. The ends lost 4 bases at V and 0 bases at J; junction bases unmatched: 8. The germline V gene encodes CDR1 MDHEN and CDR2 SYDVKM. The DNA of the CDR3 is TGTGCCAGCAGTTCCGGACAGGGAATATATAGCAATCAGCCCCAGCATTTT. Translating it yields CASSSGQGIYSNQPQHF.

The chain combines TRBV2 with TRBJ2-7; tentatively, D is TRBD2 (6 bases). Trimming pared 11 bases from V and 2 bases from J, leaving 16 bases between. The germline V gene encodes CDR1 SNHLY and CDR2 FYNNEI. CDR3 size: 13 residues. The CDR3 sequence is CAGRRAFTYEQYF. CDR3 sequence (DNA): TGTGCCGGTAGGAGGGCTTTCACCTACGAGCAGTACTTC. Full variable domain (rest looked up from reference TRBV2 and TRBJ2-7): EPEVTQTPSHQVTQMGQEVILRCVPISNHLYFYWYRQILGQKVEFLVSFYNNEISEKSEIFDDQFSVERPDGSNFTLKIRSTKLEDSAMYFCAGRRAFTYEQYFGPGTRLTVT.

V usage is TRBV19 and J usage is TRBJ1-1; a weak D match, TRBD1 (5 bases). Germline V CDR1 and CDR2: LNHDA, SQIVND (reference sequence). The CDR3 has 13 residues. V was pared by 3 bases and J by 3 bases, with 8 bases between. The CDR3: CASSMGRDTEAFF. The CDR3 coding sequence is TGTGCCAGTAGTATGGGCAGGGACACTGAAGCTTTCTTT. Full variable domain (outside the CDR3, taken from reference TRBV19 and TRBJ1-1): DGGITQSPKYLFRKEGQNVTLSCEQNLNHDAMYWYRQDPGQGLRLIYYSQIVNDFQKGDIAEGYSVSREKKESFPLTVTSAQKNPTAFYLCASSMGRDTEAFFGQGTRLTVV.

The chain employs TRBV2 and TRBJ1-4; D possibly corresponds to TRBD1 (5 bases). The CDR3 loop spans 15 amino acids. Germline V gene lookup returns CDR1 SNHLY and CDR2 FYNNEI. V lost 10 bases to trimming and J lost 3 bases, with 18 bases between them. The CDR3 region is CATQAQGQANEKLFF. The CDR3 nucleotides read TGTGCCACGCAGGCCCAGGGTCAGGCTAATGAAAAACTGTTTTTT.

The CDR3 nucleotides are TGTGCCAGCAGCTTATCGCGGGCTAGCAACGAGCAGTACTTC. This encodes CASSLSRASNEQYF. This chain joins TRBV7-2 and TRBJ2-7, with D possibly being TRBD2 (5 bases). This CDR3 is built from 14 residues. Germline V gene data show CDR1 as SGHTA and CDR2 as FQGNSA. Between the trimmed V and J ends, which lost 2 bases and 5 bases, there was a span of 13 bases.

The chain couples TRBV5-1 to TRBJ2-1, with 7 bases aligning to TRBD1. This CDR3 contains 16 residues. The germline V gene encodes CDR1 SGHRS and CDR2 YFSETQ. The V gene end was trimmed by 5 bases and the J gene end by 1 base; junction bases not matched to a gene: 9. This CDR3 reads CASSSRMDRSYNEQFF. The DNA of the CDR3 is TGCGCCAGCAGTTCTCGGATGGACAGGTCCTACAATGAGCAGTTCTTC.

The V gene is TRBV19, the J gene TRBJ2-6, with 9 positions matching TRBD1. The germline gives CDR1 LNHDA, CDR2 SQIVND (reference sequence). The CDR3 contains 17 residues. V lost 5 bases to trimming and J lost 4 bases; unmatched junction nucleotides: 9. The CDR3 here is CASSSPQGALGANVLTF. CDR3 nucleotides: TGTGCCAGTAGTTCCCCACAGGGGGCTTTAGGGGCCAACGTCCTGACTTTC.

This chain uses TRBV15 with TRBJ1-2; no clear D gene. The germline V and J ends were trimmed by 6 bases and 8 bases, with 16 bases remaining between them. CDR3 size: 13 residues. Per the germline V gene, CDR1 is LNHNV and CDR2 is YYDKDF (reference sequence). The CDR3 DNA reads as TGTGCCACCAGACAGCTCTCCGCCCCCGGCTACACCTTC. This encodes CATRQLSAPGYTF.

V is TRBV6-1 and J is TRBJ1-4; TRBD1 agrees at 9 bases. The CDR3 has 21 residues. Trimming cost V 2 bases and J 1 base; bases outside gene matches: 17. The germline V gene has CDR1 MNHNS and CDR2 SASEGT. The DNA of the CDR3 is TGTGCCAGCAGTGAATTTGTAAGGGACAGGGATATGGTGGGAACTAATGAAAAACTGTTTTTT. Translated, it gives CASSEFVRDRDMVGTNEKLFF.

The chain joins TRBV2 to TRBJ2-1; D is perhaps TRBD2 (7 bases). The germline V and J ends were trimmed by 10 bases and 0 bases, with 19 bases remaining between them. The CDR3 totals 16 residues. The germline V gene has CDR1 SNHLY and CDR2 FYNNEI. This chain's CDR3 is CATPSPGGRSYNEQFF. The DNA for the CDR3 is TGTGCCACACCCAGCCCCGGGGGGCGCTCCTACAATGAGCAGTTCTTC.

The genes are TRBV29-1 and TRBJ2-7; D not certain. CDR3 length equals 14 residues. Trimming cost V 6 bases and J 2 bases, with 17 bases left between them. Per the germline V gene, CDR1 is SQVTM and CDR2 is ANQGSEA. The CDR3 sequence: CSVQVPGSTYEQYF. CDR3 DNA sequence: TGCAGCGTCCAAGTCCCAGGTTCAACCTACGAGCAGTACTTC.

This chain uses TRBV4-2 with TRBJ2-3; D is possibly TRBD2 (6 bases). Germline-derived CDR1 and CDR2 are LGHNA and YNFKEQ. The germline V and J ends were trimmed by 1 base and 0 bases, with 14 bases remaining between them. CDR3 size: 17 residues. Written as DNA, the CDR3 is TGTGCCAGCAGCCAAGCGAACGGGGACTCTAGCACAGATACGCAGTATTTT. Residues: CASSQANGDSSTDTQYF.

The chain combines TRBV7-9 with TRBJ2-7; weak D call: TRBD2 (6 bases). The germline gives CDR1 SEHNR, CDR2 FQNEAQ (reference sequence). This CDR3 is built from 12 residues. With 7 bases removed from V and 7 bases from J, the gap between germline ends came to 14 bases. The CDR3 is CASTWTGREQYF. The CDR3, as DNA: TGTGCCAGCACTTGGACTGGGAGGGAGCAGTACTTC.

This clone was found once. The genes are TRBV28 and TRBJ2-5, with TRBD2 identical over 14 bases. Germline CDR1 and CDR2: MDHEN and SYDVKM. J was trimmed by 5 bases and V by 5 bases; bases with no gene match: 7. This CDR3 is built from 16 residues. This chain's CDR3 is CASSQTSGRAEETQYF. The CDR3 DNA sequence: TGTGCCAGCAGTCAGACTAGCGGGAGGGCTGAGGAGACCCAGTACTTC.

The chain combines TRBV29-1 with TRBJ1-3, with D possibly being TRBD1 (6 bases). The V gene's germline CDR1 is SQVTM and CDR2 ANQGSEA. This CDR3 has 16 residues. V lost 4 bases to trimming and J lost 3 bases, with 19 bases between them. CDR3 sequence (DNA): TGCAGCGTTGGGGGGCCAGGGTCTTATCTTGGAAACACCATATATTTT. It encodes CSVGGPGSYLGNTIYF.

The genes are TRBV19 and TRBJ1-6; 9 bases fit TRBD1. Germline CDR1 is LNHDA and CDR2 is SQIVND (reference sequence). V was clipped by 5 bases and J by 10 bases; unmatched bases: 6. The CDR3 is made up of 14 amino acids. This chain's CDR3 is CASSVDRGASPLHF. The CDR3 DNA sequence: TGTGCCAGTAGTGTGGACAGGGGAGCATCACCCCTCCACTTT.

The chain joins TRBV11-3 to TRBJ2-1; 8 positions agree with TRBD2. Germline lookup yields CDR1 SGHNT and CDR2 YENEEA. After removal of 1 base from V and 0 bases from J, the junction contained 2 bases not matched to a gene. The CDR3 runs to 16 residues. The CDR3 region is CASSLGAGGSYNEQFF. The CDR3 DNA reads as TGTGCCAGCAGCTTAGGGGCGGGGGGCTCCTACAATGAGCAGTTCTTC.

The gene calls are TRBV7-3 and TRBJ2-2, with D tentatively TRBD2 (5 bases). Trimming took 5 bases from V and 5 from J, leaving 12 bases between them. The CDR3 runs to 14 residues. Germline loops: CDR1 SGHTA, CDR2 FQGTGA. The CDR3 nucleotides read TGTGCCAGCAGCCCCTCGACGGGGACCGGGGAGCTGTTTTTT. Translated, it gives CASSPSTGTGELFF.

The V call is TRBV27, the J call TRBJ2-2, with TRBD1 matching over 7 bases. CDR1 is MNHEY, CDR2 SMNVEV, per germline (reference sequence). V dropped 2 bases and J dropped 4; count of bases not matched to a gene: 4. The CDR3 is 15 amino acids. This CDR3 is CASSLNRGGTGELFF. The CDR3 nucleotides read TGTGCCAGCAGTTTAAACAGGGGTGGCACCGGGGAGCTGTTTTTT.

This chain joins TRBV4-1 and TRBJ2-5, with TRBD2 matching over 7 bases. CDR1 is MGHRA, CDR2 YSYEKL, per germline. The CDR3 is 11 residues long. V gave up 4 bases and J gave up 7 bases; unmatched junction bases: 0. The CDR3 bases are TGCGCCAGCAGCCGGGGGGGGACCCAGTACTTC. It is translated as CASSRGGTQYF.